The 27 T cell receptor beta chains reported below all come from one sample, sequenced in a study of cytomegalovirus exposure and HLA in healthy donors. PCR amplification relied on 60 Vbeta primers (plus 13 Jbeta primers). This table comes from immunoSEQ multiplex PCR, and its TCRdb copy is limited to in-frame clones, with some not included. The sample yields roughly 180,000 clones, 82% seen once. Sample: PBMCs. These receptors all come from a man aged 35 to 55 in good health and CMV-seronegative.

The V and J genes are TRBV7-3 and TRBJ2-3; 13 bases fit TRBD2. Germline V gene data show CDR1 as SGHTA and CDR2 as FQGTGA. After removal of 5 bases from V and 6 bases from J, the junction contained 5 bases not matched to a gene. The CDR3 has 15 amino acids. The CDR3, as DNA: TGTGCCAGCAGCGACGGACTAGCGGGAGCCGATACGCAGTATTTT. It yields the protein CASSDGLAGADTQYF.

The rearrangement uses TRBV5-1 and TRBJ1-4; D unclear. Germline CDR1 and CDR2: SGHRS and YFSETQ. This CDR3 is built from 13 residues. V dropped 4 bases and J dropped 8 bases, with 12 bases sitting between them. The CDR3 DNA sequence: TGCGCCAGCAGCCCCCTAGTCGGCGAAAAACTGTTTTTT. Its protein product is CASSPLVGEKLFF.

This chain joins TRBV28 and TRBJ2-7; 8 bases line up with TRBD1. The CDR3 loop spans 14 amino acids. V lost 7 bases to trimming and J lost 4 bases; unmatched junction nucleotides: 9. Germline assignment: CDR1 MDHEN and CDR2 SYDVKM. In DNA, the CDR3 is TGTGCCAGCACCTCAACAGGGGGGAGGTACGAGCAGTACTTC. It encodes CASTSTGGRYEQYF.

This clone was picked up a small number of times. The CDR3 here is CASSTRDRAAGGYTF. The CDR3 bases are TGTGCCAGCAGCACGCGGGACAGGGCGGCCGGTGGCTACACCTTC. The rearrangement uses TRBV13 and TRBJ1-2; 9 nucleotides agree with TRBD1. This CDR3 has 15 residues. The J segment lost 7 bases and the V segment lost 5 bases, leaving 11 bases of the junction unmatched. The germline CDR1 and CDR2 sequences are PRHDT and FYEKMQ (reference sequence).

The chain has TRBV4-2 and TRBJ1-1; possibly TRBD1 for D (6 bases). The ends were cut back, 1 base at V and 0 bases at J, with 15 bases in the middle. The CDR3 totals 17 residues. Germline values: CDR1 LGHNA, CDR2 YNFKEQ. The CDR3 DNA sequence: TGTGCCAGCAGCCAAGGGGAAGTCCAGGGGCTGAACACTGAAGCTTTCTTT. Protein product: CASSQGEVQGLNTEAFF.

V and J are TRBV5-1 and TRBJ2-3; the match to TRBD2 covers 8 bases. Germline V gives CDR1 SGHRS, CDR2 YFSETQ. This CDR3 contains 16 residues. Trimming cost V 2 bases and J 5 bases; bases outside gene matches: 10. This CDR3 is CASSFSGGDAGDTQYF. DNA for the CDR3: TGCGCCAGCAGCTTTTCGGGGGGGGACGCGGGAGATACGCAGTATTTT.

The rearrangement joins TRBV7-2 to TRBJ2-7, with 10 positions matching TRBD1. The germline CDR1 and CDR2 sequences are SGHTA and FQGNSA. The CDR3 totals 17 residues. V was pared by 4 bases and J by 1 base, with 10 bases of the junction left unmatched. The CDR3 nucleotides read TGTGCCAGCAGCTCTCCGACAGGGGGCGCGAATTCCTACGAGCAGTACTTC. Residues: CASSSPTGGANSYEQYF. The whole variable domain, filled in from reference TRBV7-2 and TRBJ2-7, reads GAGVSQSPSNKVTEKGKDVELRCDPISGHTALYWYRQSLGQGLEFLIYFQGNSAPDKSGLPSDRFSAERTGGSVSTLTIQRTQQEDSAVYLCASSSPTGGANSYEQYFGPGTRLTVT.

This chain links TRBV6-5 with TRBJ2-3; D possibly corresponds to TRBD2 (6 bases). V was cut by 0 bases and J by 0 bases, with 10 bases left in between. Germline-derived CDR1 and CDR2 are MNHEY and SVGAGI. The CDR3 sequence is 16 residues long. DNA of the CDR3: TGTGCCAGCAGTTACTCGGGCGGGACTAGCACAGATACGCAGTATTTT. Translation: CASSYSGGTSTDTQYF.

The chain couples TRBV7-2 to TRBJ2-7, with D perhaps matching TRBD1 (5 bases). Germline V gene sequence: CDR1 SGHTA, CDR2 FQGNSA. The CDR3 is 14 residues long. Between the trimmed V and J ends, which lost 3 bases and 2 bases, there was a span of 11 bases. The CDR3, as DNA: TGTGCCAGCAGCTTTAAAGGGGCTGCCTACGAGCAGTACTTC. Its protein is CASSFKGAAYEQYF. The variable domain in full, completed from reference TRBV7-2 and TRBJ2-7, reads GAGVSQSPSNKVTEKGKDVELRCDPISGHTALYWYRQSLGQGLEFLIYFQGNSAPDKSGLPSDRFSAERTGGSVSTLTIQRTQQEDSAVYLCASSFKGAAYEQYFGPGTRLTVT.

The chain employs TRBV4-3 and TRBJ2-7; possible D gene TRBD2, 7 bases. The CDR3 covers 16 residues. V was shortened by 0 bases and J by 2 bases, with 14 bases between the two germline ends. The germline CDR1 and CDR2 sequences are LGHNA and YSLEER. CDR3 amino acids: CASSQDRGGAPYEQYF. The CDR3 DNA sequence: TGCGCCAGCAGCCAAGATAGGGGGGGGGCCCCCTACGAGCAGTACTTC.

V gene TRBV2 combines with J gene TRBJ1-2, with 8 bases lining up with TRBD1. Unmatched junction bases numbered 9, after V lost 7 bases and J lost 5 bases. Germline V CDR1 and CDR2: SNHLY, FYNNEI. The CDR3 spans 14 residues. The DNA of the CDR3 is TGTGCCAGCAACCCCCAGGGGGCGAGTTATGGCTACACCTTC. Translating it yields CASNPQGASYGYTF.

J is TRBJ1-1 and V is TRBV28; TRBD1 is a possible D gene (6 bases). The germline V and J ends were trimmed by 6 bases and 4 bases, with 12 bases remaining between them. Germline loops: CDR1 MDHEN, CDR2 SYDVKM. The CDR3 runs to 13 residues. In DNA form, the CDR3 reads TGTGCCAGCAGATATGGGGGCGGCACTGAAGCTTTCTTT. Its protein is CASRYGGGTEAFF.

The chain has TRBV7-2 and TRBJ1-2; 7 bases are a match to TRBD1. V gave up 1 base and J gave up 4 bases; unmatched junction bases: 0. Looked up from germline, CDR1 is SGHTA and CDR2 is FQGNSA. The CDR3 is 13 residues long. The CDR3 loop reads CASSLGDSYGYTF. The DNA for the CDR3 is TGTGCCAGCAGCTTAGGGGACAGCTATGGCTACACCTTC.

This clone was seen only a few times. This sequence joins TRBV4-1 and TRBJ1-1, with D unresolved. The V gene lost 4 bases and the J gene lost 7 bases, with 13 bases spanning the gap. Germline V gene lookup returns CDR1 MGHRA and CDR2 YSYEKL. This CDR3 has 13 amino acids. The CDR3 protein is CASSRRPPDEAFF. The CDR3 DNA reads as TGCGCCAGCAGCCGGCGGCCCCCCGATGAAGCTTTCTTT.

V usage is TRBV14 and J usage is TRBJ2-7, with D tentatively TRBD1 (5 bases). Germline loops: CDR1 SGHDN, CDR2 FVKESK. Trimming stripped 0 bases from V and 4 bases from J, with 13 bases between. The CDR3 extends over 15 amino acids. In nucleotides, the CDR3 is TGTGCCAGCAGCCAAGATAGGAGACAGCTATACGAGCAGTACTTC. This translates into CASSQDRRQLYEQYF. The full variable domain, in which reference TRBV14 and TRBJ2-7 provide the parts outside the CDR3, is EAGVTQFPSHSVIEKGQTVTLRCDPISGHDNLYWYRRVMGKEIKFLLHFVKESKQDESGMPNNRFLAERTGGTYSTLKVQPAELEDSGVYFCASSQDRRQLYEQYFGPGTRLTVT.

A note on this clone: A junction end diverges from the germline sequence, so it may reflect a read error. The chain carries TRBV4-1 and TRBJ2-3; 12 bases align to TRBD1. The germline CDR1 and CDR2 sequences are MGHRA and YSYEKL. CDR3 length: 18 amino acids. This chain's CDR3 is CASSHQSPGTGGTDTQYF. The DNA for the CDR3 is TGCGCCAGCAGCCATCAGTCTCCCGGGACAGGGGGCACGGATACGCAGTATTTT.

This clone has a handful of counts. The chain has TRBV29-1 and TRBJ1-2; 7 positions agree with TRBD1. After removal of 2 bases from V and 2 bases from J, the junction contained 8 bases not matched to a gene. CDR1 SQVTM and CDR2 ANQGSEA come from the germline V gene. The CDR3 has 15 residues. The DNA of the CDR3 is TGCAGCGTTGAATTGTTACCGGGACAGAACTATGGCTACACCTTC. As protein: CSVELLPGQNYGYTF.

The CDR3 coding sequence is TGTGCCCGATACCTAGCGGGAGCGGCAGATACGCAGTATTTT. This encodes CARYLAGAADTQYF. V is TRBV2 and J is TRBJ2-3; TRBD2 aligns across 10 bases. V was clipped by 11 bases and J by 4 bases; unmatched bases: 9. This CDR3 region has 14 residues. Germline V gene sequence: CDR1 SNHLY, CDR2 FYNNEI. The full variable domain, its missing parts supplied by reference TRBV2 and TRBJ2-3, is EPEVTQTPSHQVTQMGQEVILRCVPISNHLYFYWYRQILGQKVEFLVSFYNNEISEKSEIFDDQFSVERPDGSNFTLKIRSTKLEDSAMYFCARYLAGAADTQYFGPGTRLTVL.

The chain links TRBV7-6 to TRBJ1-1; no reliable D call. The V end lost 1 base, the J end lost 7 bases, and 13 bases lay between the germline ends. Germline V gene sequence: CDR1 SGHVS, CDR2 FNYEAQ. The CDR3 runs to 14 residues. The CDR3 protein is CASSLGPREVEAFF. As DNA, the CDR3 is TGTGCCAGCAGCTTAGGCCCACGGGAGGTTGAAGCTTTCTTT.

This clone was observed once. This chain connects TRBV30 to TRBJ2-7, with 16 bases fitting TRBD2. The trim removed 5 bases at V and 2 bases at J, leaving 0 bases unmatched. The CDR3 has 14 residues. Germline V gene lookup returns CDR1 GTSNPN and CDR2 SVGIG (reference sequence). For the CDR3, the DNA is TGTGCCTGGGGGACTAGCGGGGGGGCCTACGAGCAGTACTTC. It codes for CAWGTSGGAYEQYF. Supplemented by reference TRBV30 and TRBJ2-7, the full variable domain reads SQTIHQWPATLVQPVGSPLSLECTVEGTSNPNLYWYRQAAGRGLQLLFYSVGIGQISSEVPQNLSASRPQDRQFILSSKKLLLSDSGFYLCAWGTSGGAYEQYFGPGTRLTVT.

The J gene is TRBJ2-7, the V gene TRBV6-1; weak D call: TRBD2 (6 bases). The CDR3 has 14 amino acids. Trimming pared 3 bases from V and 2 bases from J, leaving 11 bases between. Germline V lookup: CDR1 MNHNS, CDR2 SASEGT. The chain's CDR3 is CASSEAGRAYEQYF. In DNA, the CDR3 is TGTGCCAGCAGTGAGGCGGGAAGGGCCTACGAGCAGTACTTC.

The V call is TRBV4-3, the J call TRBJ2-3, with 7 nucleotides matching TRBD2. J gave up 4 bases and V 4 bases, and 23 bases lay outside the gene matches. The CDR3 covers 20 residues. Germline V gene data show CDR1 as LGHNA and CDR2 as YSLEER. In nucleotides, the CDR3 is TGCGCCAGCAGCCGAGATTTAGTGCCCCCGGGGGGTCGGGGGGCAGATACGCAGTATTTT. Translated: CASSRDLVPPGGRGADTQYF.

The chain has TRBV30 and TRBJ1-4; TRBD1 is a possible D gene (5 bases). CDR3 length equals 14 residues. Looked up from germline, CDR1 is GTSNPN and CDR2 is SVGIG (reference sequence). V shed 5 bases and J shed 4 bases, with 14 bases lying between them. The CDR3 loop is CAWEQGVGNEKLFF. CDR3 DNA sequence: TGTGCCTGGGAGCAGGGTGTTGGTAATGAAAAACTGTTTTTT. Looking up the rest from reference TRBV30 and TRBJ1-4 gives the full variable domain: SQTIHQWPATLVQPVGSPLSLECTVEGTSNPNLYWYRQAAGRGLQLLFYSVGIGQISSEVPQNLSASRPQDRQFILSSKKLLLSDSGFYLCAWEQGVGNEKLFFGSGTQLSVL.

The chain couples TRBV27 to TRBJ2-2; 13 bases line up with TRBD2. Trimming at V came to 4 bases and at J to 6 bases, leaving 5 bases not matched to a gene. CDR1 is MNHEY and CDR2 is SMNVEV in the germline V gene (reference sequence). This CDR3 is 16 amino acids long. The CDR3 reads CASSSSTSGRPGELFF. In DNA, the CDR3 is TGTGCCAGCAGTTCCTCGACTAGCGGGAGGCCCGGGGAGCTGTTTTTT.

CDR3 loop: CASSEPGQGSYEQYF. CDR3 in DNA: TGTGCCAGCAGCGAACCGGGACAGGGGTCCTACGAGCAGTACTTC. The rearrangement uses TRBV6-6 and TRBJ2-5; 10 bases match TRBD1. The end of the DNA fits TRBJ2-7 better, so the J call may be wrong. This CDR3 spans 15 amino acids. The germline V gene has CDR1 MNHNY and CDR2 SVGAGI (reference sequence).

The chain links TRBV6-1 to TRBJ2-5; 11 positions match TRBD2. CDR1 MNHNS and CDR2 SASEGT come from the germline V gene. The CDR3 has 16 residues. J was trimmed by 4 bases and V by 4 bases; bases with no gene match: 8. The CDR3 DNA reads TGTGCCAGCAGTGGAGGACTAGCGGGCCCCTCAGAGACCCAGTACTTC. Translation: CASSGGLAGPSETQYF.

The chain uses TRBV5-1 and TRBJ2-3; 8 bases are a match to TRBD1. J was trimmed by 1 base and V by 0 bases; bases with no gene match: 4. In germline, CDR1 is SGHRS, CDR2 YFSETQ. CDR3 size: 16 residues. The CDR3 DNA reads TGCGCCAGCAGCTTGGGCGACAGGGGAGGCACAGATACGCAGTATTTT. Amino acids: CASSLGDRGGTDTQYF.